Here is one TCR beta chain with its context. The sample originates from a study of technical replicates of blood from a few donors. Profiling relied on immunoSEQ multiplex PCR, and the TCRdb table lists in-frame clones only, not all of them. Counted here are 54,000 or so clones, around 94% occurring once; the ten biggest clones make up around 0.21%. The sequence came from a human donor in good health. The sequenced material came from T cells isolated from PBMCs.

CDR3 coding DNA: TGTGCCAGCAGCTTATCGCCTTACAGGGTTTATGGCTACACCTTC. Protein sequence: CASSLSPYRVYGYTF. The chain employs TRBV7-8 and TRBJ1-2, with D tentatively TRBD1 (6 bases). The V end was cut by 2 bases, the J end by 5 bases, with 15 bases between. CDR1 SGHVS and CDR2 FQNEAQ come from the germline V gene. The CDR3 consists of 15 residues.